This record covers a single TCR beta chain. Its antigen is not identified. 13 Jbeta primers and 60 Vbeta primers were used for the PCR. Clones were read by immunoSEQ multiplex PCR, and TCRdb kept only the in-frame ones, dropping some. The repertoire holds around 210,000 clones, with approximately 84% as singletons. This CDR3 contains 16 residues. V lost 0 bases, J lost 4 bases, and 14 bases lay in between. Germline CDR1 reads SGHTS; CDR2 reads YDEGEE. The data were taken from a study of cytomegalovirus exposure and HLA in healthy donors. The study's findings and limits: Reports described diagnosis of cytomegalovirus status by the classifier as highly specific and sensitive. Altogether, about 160 TCR beta chains were recorded as cytomegalovirus-associated. Later analysis placed DRB1 highest and HLA-C lowest in TCR association rates, which differed by HLA locus.

The clonotype was recovered from a girl under 10 years old in good health and CMV-seronegative. Sequencing was performed on PBMCs. This chain connects TRBV5-8 to TRBJ1-3; D is perhaps TRBD1 (6 bases). The CDR3: CASSLDDRPRGNTIYF. The CDR3 DNA reads TGTGCCAGCAGCTTGGACGACAGGCCAAGGGGAAACACCATATATTTT. The full variable domain, with the rest looked up from reference TRBV5-8 and TRBJ1-3, is EAGVTQSPTHLIKTRGQQATLRCSPISGHTSVYWYQQALGLGLQFLLWYDEGEERNRGNFPPRFSGRQFPNYSSELNVNALELEDSALYLCASSLDDRPRGNTIYFGEGSWLTVV.